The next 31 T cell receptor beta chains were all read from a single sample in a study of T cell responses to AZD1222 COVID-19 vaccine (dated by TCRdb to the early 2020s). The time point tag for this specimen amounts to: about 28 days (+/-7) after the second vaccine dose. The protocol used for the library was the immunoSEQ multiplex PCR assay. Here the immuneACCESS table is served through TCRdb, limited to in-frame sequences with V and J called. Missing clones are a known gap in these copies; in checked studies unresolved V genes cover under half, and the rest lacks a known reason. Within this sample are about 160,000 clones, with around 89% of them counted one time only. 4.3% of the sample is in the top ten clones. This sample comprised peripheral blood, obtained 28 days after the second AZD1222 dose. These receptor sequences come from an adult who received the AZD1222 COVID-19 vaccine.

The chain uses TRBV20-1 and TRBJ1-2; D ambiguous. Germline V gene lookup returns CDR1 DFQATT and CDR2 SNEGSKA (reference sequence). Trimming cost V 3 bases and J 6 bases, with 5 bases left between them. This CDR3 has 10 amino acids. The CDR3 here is CSASANGYTF. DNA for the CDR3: TGCAGTGCTAGCGCCAATGGCTACACCTTC.

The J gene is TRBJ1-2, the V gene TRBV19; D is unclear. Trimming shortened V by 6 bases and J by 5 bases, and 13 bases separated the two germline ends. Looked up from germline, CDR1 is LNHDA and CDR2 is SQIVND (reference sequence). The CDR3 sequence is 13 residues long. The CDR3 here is CASRSRAAYGYTF. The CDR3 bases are TGTGCCAGTAGATCTAGGGCAGCTTATGGCTACACCTTC.

The CDR3 region has the DNA TGTGCCAGCAGCCCCGCCGGGTATAGCAATCAGCCCCAGCATTTT. This sequence encodes CASSPAGYSNQPQHF. This chain links TRBV7-2 with TRBJ1-5; D uncertain. Germline values: CDR1 SGHTA, CDR2 FQGNSA. V shed 5 bases and J shed 0 bases, with 11 bases lying between them. This CDR3 contains 15 residues.

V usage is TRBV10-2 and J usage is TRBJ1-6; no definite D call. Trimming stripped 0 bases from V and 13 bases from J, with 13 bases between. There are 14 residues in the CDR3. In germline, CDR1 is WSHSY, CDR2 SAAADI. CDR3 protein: CASSESTRSFPLHF. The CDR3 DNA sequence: TGCGCCAGCAGTGAGTCGACTCGTTCCTTCCCCCTCCACTTT.

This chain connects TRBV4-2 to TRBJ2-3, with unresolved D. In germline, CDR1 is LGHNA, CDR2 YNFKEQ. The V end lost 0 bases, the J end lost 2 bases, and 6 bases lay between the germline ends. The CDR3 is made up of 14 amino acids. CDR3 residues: CASSQDGYTDTQYF. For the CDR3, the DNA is TGTGCCAGCAGCCAAGATGGGTACACAGATACGCAGTATTTT.

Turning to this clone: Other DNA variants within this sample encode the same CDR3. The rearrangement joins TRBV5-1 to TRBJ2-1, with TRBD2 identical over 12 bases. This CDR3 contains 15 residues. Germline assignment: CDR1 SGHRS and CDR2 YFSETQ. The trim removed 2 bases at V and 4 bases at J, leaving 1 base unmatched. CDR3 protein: CASSLTSGGYNEQFF. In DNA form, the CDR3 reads TGCGCCAGCAGCTTAACTAGCGGGGGGTACAATGAGCAGTTCTTC.

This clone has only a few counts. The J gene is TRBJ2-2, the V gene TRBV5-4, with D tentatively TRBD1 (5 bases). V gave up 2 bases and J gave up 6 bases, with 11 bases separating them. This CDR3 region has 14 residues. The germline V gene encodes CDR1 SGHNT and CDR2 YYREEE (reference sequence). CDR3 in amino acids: CASSFVGHSGELFF. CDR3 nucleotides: TGTGCCAGCAGCTTCGTCGGACACTCCGGGGAGCTGTTTTTT.

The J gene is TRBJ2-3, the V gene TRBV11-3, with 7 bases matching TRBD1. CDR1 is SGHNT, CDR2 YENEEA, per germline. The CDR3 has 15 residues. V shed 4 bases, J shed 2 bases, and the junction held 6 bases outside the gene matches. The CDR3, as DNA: TGTGCCAGCAGCTCCAAGACAGGGTCCACAGATACGCAGTATTTT. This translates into CASSSKTGSTDTQYF.

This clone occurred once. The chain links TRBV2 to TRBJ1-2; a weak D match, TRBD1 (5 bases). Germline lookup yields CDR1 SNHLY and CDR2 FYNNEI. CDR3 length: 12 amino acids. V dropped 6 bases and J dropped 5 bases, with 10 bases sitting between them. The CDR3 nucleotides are TGTGCCAGCAGAACCGAGGGGTATGGCTACACCTTC. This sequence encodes CASRTEGYGYTF.

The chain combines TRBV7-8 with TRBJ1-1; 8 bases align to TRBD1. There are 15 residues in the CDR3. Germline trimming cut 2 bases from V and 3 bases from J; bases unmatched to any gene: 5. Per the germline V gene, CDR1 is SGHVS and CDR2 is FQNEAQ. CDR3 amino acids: CASSLMGQADTEAFF. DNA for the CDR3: TGTGCCAGCAGCTTAATGGGACAGGCGGACACTGAAGCTTTCTTT.

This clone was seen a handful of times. The DNA of the CDR3 is TGTGCCAGCAGCCCGAGGTTGGGGGGGCCACTAGCCAAAAACATTCAGTACTTC. Its protein is CASSPRLGGPLAKNIQYF. The chain employs TRBV9 and TRBJ2-4; possibly TRBD2 for D (7 bases). Germline V CDR1 and CDR2: SGDLS, YYNGEE. The V gene lost 4 bases and the J gene lost 0 bases, with 20 bases spanning the gap. The CDR3 consists of 18 residues. The entire variable domain, with the rest obtained from reference TRBV9 and TRBJ2-4, is as follows: DSGVTQTPKHLITATGQRVTLRCSPRSGDLSVYWYQQSLDQGLQFLIQYYNGEERAKGNILERFSAQQFPDLHSELNLSSLELGDSALYFCASSPRLGGPLAKNIQYFGAGTRLSVL.

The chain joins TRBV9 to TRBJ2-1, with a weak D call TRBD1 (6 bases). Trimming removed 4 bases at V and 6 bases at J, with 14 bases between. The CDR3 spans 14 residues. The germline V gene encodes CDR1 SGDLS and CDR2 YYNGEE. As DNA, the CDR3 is TGTGCCAGCAGCTTACAGGGTTCGGGCAATGAGCAGTTCTTC. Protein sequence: CASSLQGSGNEQFF.

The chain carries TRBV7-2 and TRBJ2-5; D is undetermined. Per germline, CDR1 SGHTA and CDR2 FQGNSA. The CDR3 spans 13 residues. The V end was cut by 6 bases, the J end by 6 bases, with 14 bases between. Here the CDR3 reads CASSELGFQTQYF. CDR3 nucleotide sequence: TGTGCCAGCAGTGAACTGGGTTTCCAGACCCAGTACTTC.

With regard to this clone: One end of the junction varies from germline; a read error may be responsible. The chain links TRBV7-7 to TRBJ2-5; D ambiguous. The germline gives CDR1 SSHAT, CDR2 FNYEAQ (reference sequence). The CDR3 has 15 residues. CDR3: CASSFGGTSQETQYF. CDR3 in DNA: TGTGCTAGCAGCTTCGGTGGCACCTCCCAAGAGACCCAGTACTTC.

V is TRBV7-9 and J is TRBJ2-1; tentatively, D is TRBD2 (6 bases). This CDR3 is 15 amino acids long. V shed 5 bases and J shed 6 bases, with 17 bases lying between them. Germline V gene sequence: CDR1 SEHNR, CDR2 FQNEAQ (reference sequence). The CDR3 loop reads CASSVPGGEVNEQFF. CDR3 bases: TGTGCCAGCAGCGTCCCAGGAGGGGAAGTCAATGAGCAGTTCTTC. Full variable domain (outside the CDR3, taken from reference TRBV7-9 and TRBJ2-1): DTGVSQNPRHKITKRGQNVTFRCDPISEHNRLYWYRQTLGQGPEFLTYFQNEAQLEKSRLLSDRFSAERPKGSFSTLEIQRTEQGDSAMYLCASSVPGGEVNEQFFGPGTRLTVL.

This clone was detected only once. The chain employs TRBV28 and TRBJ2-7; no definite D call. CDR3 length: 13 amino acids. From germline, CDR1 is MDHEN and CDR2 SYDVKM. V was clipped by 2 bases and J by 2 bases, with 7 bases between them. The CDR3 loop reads CASSLEQAYEQYF. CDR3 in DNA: TGTGCCAGCAGTTTAGAACAAGCCTACGAGCAGTACTTC.

The CDR3 spells CASSPPDRQAFNSPLHF. For the CDR3, the DNA is TGTGCCAGCTCACCACCCGACCGACAGGCCTTTAATTCACCCCTCCACTTT. The chain has TRBV18 and TRBJ1-6, with D maybe TRBD1 (6 bases). Germline V gene lookup returns CDR1 KGHSH and CDR2 LQKENI. The CDR3 contains 17 residues. Trimming removed 0 bases at V and 6 bases at J, with 15 bases between.

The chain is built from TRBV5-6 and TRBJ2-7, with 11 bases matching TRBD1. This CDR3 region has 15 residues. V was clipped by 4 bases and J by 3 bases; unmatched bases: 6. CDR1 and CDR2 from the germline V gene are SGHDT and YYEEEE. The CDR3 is CASSVTGTGGYEQYF. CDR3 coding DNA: TGTGCCAGCAGCGTGACCGGGACAGGGGGCTACGAGCAGTACTTC.

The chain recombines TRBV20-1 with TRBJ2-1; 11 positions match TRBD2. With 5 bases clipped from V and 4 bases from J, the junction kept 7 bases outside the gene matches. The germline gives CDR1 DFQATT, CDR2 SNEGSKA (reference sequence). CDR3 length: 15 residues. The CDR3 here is CSAGGGTSGYNEQFF. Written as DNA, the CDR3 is TGCAGTGCTGGTGGCGGGACTAGCGGTTACAATGAGCAGTTCTTC.

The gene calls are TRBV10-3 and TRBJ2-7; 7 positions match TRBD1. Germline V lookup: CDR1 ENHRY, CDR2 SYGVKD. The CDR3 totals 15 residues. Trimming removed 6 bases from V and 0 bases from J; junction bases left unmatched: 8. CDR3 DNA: TGTGCCATCAGGACCCCCGGGACAGTCTCCTACGAGCAGTACTTC. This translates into CAIRTPGTVSYEQYF.

The CDR3, as DNA: TGTGCCAGCAGCCAAGAAGGGGGAGGACGCTATGGCTACACCTTC. This codes for CASSQEGGGRYGYTF. The chain has TRBV3-1 (or the pseudogene TRBV3-2) and TRBJ1-2, with D maybe TRBD1 (6 bases). V was pared by 0 bases and J by 4 bases, with 12 bases between. Germline V lookup: CDR1 LGHDT, CDR2 YNNKEL (reference sequence). The CDR3 runs 15 residues.

DNA of the CDR3: TGTGCCAGCAGCTCCTGGACGGGGTCGTTCGGAAACACCATATATTTT. It specifies CASSSWTGSFGNTIYF. The chain couples TRBV7-2 to TRBJ1-3; no firm D call. This CDR3 has 16 amino acids. Germline V gene lookup returns CDR1 SGHTA and CDR2 FQGNSA. V gave up 4 bases and J gave up 4 bases, with 17 bases separating them.

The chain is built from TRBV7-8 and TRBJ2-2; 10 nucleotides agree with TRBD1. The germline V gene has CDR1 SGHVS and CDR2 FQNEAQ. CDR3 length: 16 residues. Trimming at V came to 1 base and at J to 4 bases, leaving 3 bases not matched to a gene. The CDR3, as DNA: TGTGCCAGCAGCTTAGGACGGACAGGGGGCACCGGGGAGCTGTTTTTT. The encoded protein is CASSLGRTGGTGELFF. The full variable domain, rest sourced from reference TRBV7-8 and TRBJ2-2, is GAGVSQSPRYKVAKRGQDVALRCDPISGHVSLFWYQQALGQGPEFLTYFQNEAQLDKSGLPSDRFFAERPEGSVSTLKIQRTQQEDSAVYLCASSLGRTGGTGELFFGEGSRLTVL.

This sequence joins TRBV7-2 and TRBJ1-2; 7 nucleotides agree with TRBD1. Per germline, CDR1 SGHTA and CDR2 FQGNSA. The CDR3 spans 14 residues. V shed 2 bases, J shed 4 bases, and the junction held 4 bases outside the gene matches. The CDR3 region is CASSLNPGGYGYTF. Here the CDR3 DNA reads TGTGCCAGCAGCTTAAACCCAGGGGGCTATGGCTACACCTTC.

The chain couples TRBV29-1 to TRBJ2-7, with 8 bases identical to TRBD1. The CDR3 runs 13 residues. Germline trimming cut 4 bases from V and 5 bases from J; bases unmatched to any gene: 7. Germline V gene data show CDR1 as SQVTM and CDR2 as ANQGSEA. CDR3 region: CSVVDRGGNEQYF. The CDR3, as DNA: TGCAGCGTTGTAGACAGGGGAGGCAACGAGCAGTACTTC.

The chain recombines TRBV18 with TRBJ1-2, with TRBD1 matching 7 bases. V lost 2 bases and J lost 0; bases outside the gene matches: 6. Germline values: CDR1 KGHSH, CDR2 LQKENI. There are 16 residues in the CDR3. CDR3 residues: CASSPSGQPTNYGYTF. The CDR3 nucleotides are TGTGCCAGCTCACCATCGGGACAGCCAACTAACTATGGCTACACCTTC. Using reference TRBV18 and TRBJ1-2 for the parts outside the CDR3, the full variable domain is NAGVMQNPRHLVRRRGQEARLRCSPMKGHSHVYWYRQLPEEGLKFMVYLQKENIIDESGMPKERFSAEFPKEGPSILRIQQVVRGDSAAYFCASSPSGQPTNYGYTFGSGTRLTVV.

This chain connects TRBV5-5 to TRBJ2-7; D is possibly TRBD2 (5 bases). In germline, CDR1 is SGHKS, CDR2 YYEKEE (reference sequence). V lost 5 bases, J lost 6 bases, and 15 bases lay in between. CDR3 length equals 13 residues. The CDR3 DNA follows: TGTGCCAGCAGTTGGGCCGGGGTCGGCGAGCAGTACTTC. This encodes CASSWAGVGEQYF. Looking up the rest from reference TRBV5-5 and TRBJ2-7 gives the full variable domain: DAGVTQSPTHLIKTRGQQVTLRCSPISGHKSVSWYQQVLGQGPQFIFQYYEKEERGRGNFPDRFSARQFPNYSSELNVNALLLGDSALYLCASSWAGVGEQYFGPGTRLTVT.

The chain's CDR3 is CASRGSNQPQHF. CDR3 coding DNA: TGTGCCAGCAGGGGGAGCAATCAGCCCCAGCATTTT. The chain is built from TRBV6-5 and TRBJ1-5; D is uncertain. The V gene lost 6 bases and the J gene lost 1 base, with 4 bases spanning the gap. The CDR3 totals 12 residues. Germline loops: CDR1 MNHEY, CDR2 SVGAGI.

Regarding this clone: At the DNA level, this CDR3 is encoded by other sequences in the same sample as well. The CDR3 DNA sequence: TGTGCCAGCAGCCAAGGGATAGGGACCTATGGCTACACCTTC. Translation gives CASSQGIGTYGYTF. The chain employs TRBV3-1 (or the pseudogene TRBV3-2) and TRBJ1-2; TRBD1 is a possible D gene (5 bases). Trimming removed 1 base at V and 4 bases at J, with 10 bases between. The CDR3 runs to 14 residues. CDR1 is LGHDT and CDR2 is YNNKEL in the germline V gene (reference sequence).

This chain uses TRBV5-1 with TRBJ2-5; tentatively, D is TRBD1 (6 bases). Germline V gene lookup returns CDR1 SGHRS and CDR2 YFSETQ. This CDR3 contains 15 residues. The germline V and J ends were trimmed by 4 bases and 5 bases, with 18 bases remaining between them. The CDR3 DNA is TGCGCCAGCAGCCAAAAGGGGGACCGAGGCGAGACCCAGTACTTC. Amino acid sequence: CASSQKGDRGETQYF.

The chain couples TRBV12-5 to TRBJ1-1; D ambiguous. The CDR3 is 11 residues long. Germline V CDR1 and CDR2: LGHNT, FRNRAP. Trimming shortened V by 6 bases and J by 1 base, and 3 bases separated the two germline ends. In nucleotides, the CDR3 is TGTGCTAGTGGGGGGAACACTGAAGCTTTCTTT. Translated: CASGGNTEAFF.